Below, 21 T cell receptor beta chains from the same sample are listed, as sequenced in a study of cytomegalovirus exposure and HLA in healthy donors. Primers for the PCR totalled 60 Vbeta and 13 Jbeta. Some clones are missing from TCRdb's copy, which holds only in-frame ones; the method was immunoSEQ multiplex PCR. Of around 180,000 clones listed, about 73% are singletons. The source material was PBMCs. The receptors derive from a woman between 45 and 65 years old in good health and CMV-seropositive.

This sequence joins TRBV9 and TRBJ1-1; D gene uncertain. The CDR3 length is 14 residues. The germline V gene encodes CDR1 SGDLS and CDR2 YYNGEE. Trimming took off 1 base at V and 4 bases at J, with 11 bases between the two ends. The CDR3 is CASSVNGRGTEAFF. The CDR3 region has the DNA TGTGCCAGCAGCGTAAATGGGCGGGGCACTGAAGCTTTCTTT.

The rearrangement links TRBV27 to TRBJ1-1, with D maybe TRBD1 (6 bases). CDR1 and CDR2 (germline): MNHEY, SMNVEV (reference sequence). The CDR3 sequence is 14 residues long. V dropped 5 bases and J dropped 2 bases, with 12 bases sitting between them. The CDR3 reads CASSPLQGNTEAFF. The DNA of the CDR3 is TGTGCCAGCAGTCCTTTACAGGGAAACACTGAAGCTTTCTTT.

The J gene is TRBJ2-7, the V gene TRBV19; D call uncertain. This CDR3 has 13 residues. Trimming stripped 6 bases from V and 6 bases from J, with 15 bases between. Germline V gene sequence: CDR1 LNHDA, CDR2 SQIVND (reference sequence). The CDR3 reads CASSRERGGEQYF. The DNA of the CDR3 is TGTGCCAGTAGCAGAGAGAGAGGCGGCGAGCAGTACTTC.

The V call is TRBV5-1, the J call TRBJ2-2; 7 bases agree with TRBD1. Germline V lookup: CDR1 SGHRS, CDR2 YFSETQ. The CDR3 consists of 15 residues. The ends lost 4 bases at V and 4 bases at J; junction bases unmatched: 7. The CDR3 reads CASSAKTGSTGELFF. DNA of the CDR3: TGCGCCAGCAGCGCAAAGACAGGGAGCACCGGGGAGCTGTTTTTT.

This sequence joins TRBV4-1 and TRBJ2-1; the match to TRBD2 covers 13 bases. V shed 1 base, J shed 4 bases, and the junction held 4 bases outside the gene matches. The CDR3 spans 17 residues. The germline gives CDR1 MGHRA, CDR2 YSYEKL. The DNA for the CDR3 is TGCGCCAGCAGCCAAGGGGGACTAGCGGGGTCTTACAATGAGCAGTTCTTC. Amino acids: CASSQGGLAGSYNEQFF.

This clone has just a few counts. The chain carries TRBV5-1 and TRBJ1-4; possibly TRBD1 for D (5 bases). Germline CDR1 reads SGHRS; CDR2 reads YFSETQ. The CDR3 is made up of 16 amino acids. V lost 0 bases, J lost 0 bases, and 9 bases lay in between. The chain's CDR3 is CASSLGQPSTNEKLFF. In DNA, the CDR3 is TGCGCCAGCAGCTTGGGACAGCCATCAACTAATGAAAAACTGTTTTTT.

The chain uses TRBV11-2 and TRBJ2-7, with D perhaps TRBD1 (6 bases). CDR1 is SGHAT, CDR2 FQNNGV, per germline. With 5 bases removed from V and 0 bases from J, the gap between germline ends came to 17 bases. This CDR3 region has 16 residues. The CDR3 coding sequence is TGTGCCAGCAGCCGCATCTTGGGGGCACCCTCCTACGAGCAGTACTTC. Protein product: CASSRILGAPSYEQYF.

The gene calls are TRBV7-8 and TRBJ2-7, with 8 bases aligning to TRBD1. The CDR3 totals 15 residues. The germline CDR1 and CDR2 sequences are SGHVS and FQNEAQ. Germline trimming cut 5 bases from V and 3 bases from J; bases unmatched to any gene: 9. This chain's CDR3 is CASSRTGTGNYEQYF. CDR3 nucleotides: TGTGCCAGCAGCAGGACCGGGACAGGAAACTACGAGCAGTACTTC.

The chain uses TRBV6-5 and TRBJ2-2, with a weak D call TRBD1 (7 bases). V was trimmed by 7 bases and J by 4 bases, leaving 13 bases between them. CDR3 size: 14 residues. CDR1 is MNHEY and CDR2 is SVGAGI in the germline V gene. The CDR3 region is CASTIRGATGELFF. The CDR3 region has the DNA TGTGCCAGCACAATCAGGGGGGCCACCGGGGAGCTGTTTTTT.

This clone occurred a few times. The rearrangement uses TRBV29-1 and TRBJ2-7, with 8 bases aligning to TRBD1. The CDR3 runs 13 residues. The trim removed 4 bases at V and 2 bases at J, leaving 4 bases unmatched. Germline V lookup: CDR1 SQVTM, CDR2 ANQGSEA. As DNA, the CDR3 is TGCAGCGTTGTGACAGGGGAGCCCTACGAGCAGTACTTC. Its protein is CSVVTGEPYEQYF.

The chain has TRBV12-5 and TRBJ1-2; TRBD1 might be the D (6 bases). V lost 6 bases, J lost 2 bases, and 13 bases lay in between. This CDR3 contains 14 residues. Germline values: CDR1 LGHNT, CDR2 FRNRAP. CDR3 DNA: TGTGCTAGTGGAAACAGGGAGTTGAACTATGGCTACACCTTC. It yields the protein CASGNRELNYGYTF.

The V and J genes are TRBV29-1 and TRBJ1-2; 10 bases fit TRBD1. Germline loops: CDR1 SQVTM, CDR2 ANQGSEA. The CDR3 runs to 13 residues. Germline trimming cut 4 bases from V and 8 bases from J; bases unmatched to any gene: 7. The CDR3: CSVVRQGAGGYTF. The CDR3 DNA follows: TGCAGCGTTGTAAGACAGGGGGCCGGCGGCTACACCTTC.

The chain has TRBV6-5 and TRBJ1-1, with 7 bases lining up with TRBD1. The CDR3 is made up of 14 amino acids. CDR1 is MNHEY and CDR2 is SVGAGI in the germline V gene. V gave up 7 bases and J gave up 5 bases; unmatched junction bases: 10. CDR3 protein: CASNSPGGRTEAFF. The CDR3 DNA sequence: TGTGCCAGCAACTCCCCAGGGGGTCGGACTGAAGCTTTCTTT.

The chain has TRBV5-1 and TRBJ2-1, with a tentative D call TRBD2 (5 bases). The CDR3 sequence is 12 residues long. Looked up from germline, CDR1 is SGHRS and CDR2 is YFSETQ. V was pared by 2 bases and J by 7 bases, with 7 bases between. In DNA form, the CDR3 reads TGCGCCAGCAGCTTTATAGCGAATGAGCAGTTCTTC. Translated, it gives CASSFIANEQFF.

The chain couples TRBV6-5 to TRBJ1-4, with D perhaps TRBD1 (6 bases). The CDR3 is 14 amino acids. Looked up from germline, CDR1 is MNHEY and CDR2 is SVGAGI. With 6 bases removed from V and 3 bases from J, the gap between germline ends came to 11 bases. The CDR3 DNA reads TGTGCCAGCAGGAAGGGGGTGGCTAATGAAAAACTGTTTTTT. This codes for CASRKGVANEKLFF.

The DNA of the CDR3 is TGTGCCAGCAGCCCCCGGGACACCTATGGCTACACCTTC. Translation gives CASSPRDTYGYTF. The chain uses TRBV7-2 and TRBJ1-2; tentatively, D is TRBD1 (6 bases). V was shortened by 5 bases and J by 4 bases, with 11 bases between the two germline ends. CDR1 and CDR2 (germline): SGHTA, FQGNSA. This CDR3 is built from 13 residues. The whole variable domain, remainder taken from reference TRBV7-2 and TRBJ1-2, is GAGVSQSPSNKVTEKGKDVELRCDPISGHTALYWYRQSLGQGLEFLIYFQGNSAPDKSGLPSDRFSAERTGGSVSTLTIQRTQQEDSAVYLCASSPRDTYGYTFGSGTRLTVV.

The rearrangement links TRBV5-4 to TRBJ2-3; 7 bases line up with TRBD2. Germline values: CDR1 SGHNT, CDR2 YYREEE (reference sequence). V was pared by 2 bases and J by 2 bases, with 8 bases of the junction left unmatched. This CDR3 is 16 amino acids long. DNA for the CDR3: TGTGCCAGCAGCTTAAGACTAGCTGAATCCACAGATACGCAGTATTTT. Amino acids: CASSLRLAESTDTQYF.

The V gene is TRBV7-6, the J gene TRBJ2-1; D is perhaps TRBD1 (5 bases). The germline V gene encodes CDR1 SGHVS and CDR2 FNYEAQ. Trimming shortened V by 3 bases and J by 10 bases, and 22 bases separated the two germline ends. This CDR3 has 16 amino acids. This CDR3 reads CASSFGQGRSSREQFF. Here the CDR3 DNA reads TGTGCCAGCAGCTTCGGGCAGGGTCGGAGTAGCAGGGAGCAGTTCTTC.

The rearrangement links TRBV5-1 to TRBJ2-3; 9 nucleotides agree with TRBD2. The CDR3 length is 14 residues. Unmatched junction bases numbered 3, after V lost 2 bases and J lost 5 bases. CDR1 SGHRS and CDR2 YFSETQ come from the germline V gene. The chain's CDR3 is CASSLAGGLDTQYF. CDR3 DNA: TGCGCCAGCAGCTTAGCGGGGGGACTAGATACGCAGTATTTT.

This clone was picked up a small number of times. V usage is TRBV6-5 and J usage is TRBJ1-1; D unclear. Per the germline V gene, CDR1 is MNHEY and CDR2 is SVGAGI. The V end lost 6 bases, the J end lost 0 bases, and 11 bases lay between the germline ends. The CDR3 has 14 amino acids. The CDR3, as DNA: TGTGCCAGCAGGGCAGGATACTTGAACACTGAAGCTTTCTTT. Translation: CASRAGYLNTEAFF.

The rearrangement joins TRBV2 to TRBJ1-3; possible D gene TRBD1, 6 bases. V lost 10 bases, J lost 8 bases, and 18 bases lay in between. Germline CDR1 reads SNHLY; CDR2 reads FYNNEI. The CDR3 is 13 residues long. This chain's CDR3 is CATAFGQFDTIYF. In DNA form, the CDR3 reads TGTGCCACCGCGTTTGGACAGTTTGACACCATATATTTT.